This T cell receptor beta chain stems from a study of technical replicates of blood from a few donors. Sequencing was performed with immunoSEQ multiplex PCR; in TCRdb, only in-frame clones are kept and a portion is missing. The table has approximately 99,000 clones, 95% seen once. The CDR3 is 16 residues long. With 5 bases clipped from V and 3 bases from J, the junction kept 12 bases outside the gene matches. Germline V gene sequence: CDR1 SEHNR, CDR2 FQNEAQ (reference sequence). This clone showed up just once. The rearrangement joins TRBV7-9 to TRBJ1-1; the match to TRBD1 covers 7 bases. The clonotype comes from a human donor in good health. Sequenced sample: T cells isolated from PBMCs. In nucleotides, the CDR3 is TGTGCCAGCAGCCTTGGCGCCCAGGGGGACTACACTGAAGCTTTCTTT. Translating gives CASSLGAQGDYTEAFF.